This paragraph covers one TCR beta chain sequence. This specimen comes from a study of patients and donors after allogeneic stem cell transplantation. TCRdb fed the RT-PCR reads into MiXCR, producing one record per CDR3 protein. The data show approximately 160,000 distinct CDR3 sequences, with 24% seen just once and about 25% held by the top ten. Germline CDR1 SGHTA, CDR2 FQGNSA. Trimming cost V 1 base and J 2 bases, with 10 bases left between them. The CDR3 is made up of 15 amino acids. The sequence was obtained from a human donor who was either an allogeneic HSCT recipient or a stem cell or donor lymphocyte infusion donor (not recorded which). It is not recorded whose cells these are; they may come from a transplant donor. The chain couples TRBV7-2 to TRBJ2-3; TRBD1 is a possible D gene (7 bases). The sample comprised blood, either unsorted or a sorted T cell fraction (not recorded which). CDR3 nucleotide sequence: TGTGCCAGCAGCTTAGGCAGGGGGGTCACAGATACGCAGTATTTT. This translates into CASSLGRGVTDTQYF. The full variable domain, with the rest looked up from reference TRBV7-2 and TRBJ2-3, is GAGVSQSPSNKVTEKGKDVELRCDPISGHTALYWYRQSLGQGLEFLIYFQGNSAPDKSGLPSDRFSAERTGGSVSTLTIQRTQQEDSAVYLCASSLGRGVTDTQYFGPGTRLTVL.